The 21 T cell receptor beta chains in this list originate from one sample, sequenced in a study of control samples from healthy donors and cancer patients. Profiled with immunoSEQ multiplex PCR; TCRdb holds only in-frame clones, not every one. The top ten hold 2% to 3% of the sample, which has around 110,000 clones, more than 75% seen once. Sequencing input: blood. These receptors were obtained from a woman in her seventies in good health.

CDR3 sequence (DNA): TGCAGCGTTGACGCGGGATCAGATACGCAGTATTTT. This gives the protein CSVDAGSDTQYF. The chain links TRBV29-1 to TRBJ2-3; D is possibly TRBD2 (6 bases). V lost 3 bases, J lost 4 bases, and 8 bases lay in between. This CDR3 is built from 12 residues. Germline V gene data show CDR1 as SQVTM and CDR2 as ANQGSEA.

The rearrangement joins TRBV5-8 to TRBJ1-5; TRBD1 matches at 7 bases. This CDR3 spans 17 amino acids. CDR1 and CDR2 (germline): SGHTS, YDEGEE. The V gene end was trimmed by 9 bases and the J gene end by 0 bases; junction bases not matched to a gene: 15. Written as DNA, the CDR3 is TGTGCCACAACCCTAAGGGGGCGGACTTATAGCAATCAGCCCCAGCATTTT. Amino acid sequence: CATTLRGRTYSNQPQHF.

The DNA of the CDR3 is TGTGCCAGCAGCGTAGCCCCTACAGGGACCTACGAGCAGTACTTC. Translating gives CASSVAPTGTYEQYF. The V gene is TRBV9, the J gene TRBJ2-7; a possible D gene is TRBD1 (6 bases). V lost 0 bases and J lost 2, with 12 bases in between. CDR1 SGDLS and CDR2 YYNGEE come from the germline V gene. The CDR3 totals 15 residues.

This sequence joins TRBV19 and TRBJ1-5, with D uncertain. CDR3 length: 16 residues. In germline, CDR1 is LNHDA, CDR2 SQIVND (reference sequence). The V end was cut by 4 bases, the J end by 0 bases, with 13 bases between. CDR3: CASSTQSGGSNQPQHF. In DNA form, the CDR3 reads TGTGCCAGTAGTACTCAATCGGGAGGTAGCAATCAGCCCCAGCATTTT.

This clone has just one count. The chain is built from TRBV3-1 (or the pseudogene TRBV3-2) and TRBJ2-3; D gene unclear. Trimming shortened V by 4 bases and J by 2 bases, and 13 bases separated the two germline ends. The CDR3 is 15 amino acids. The V gene's germline CDR1 is LGHDT and CDR2 YNNKEL (reference sequence). The CDR3 is CASSPRSYPTDTQYF. The CDR3 coding sequence is TGTGCCAGCAGCCCGCGGTCTTACCCCACAGATACGCAGTATTTT.

The chain carries TRBV7-2 and TRBJ1-2; a possible D gene is TRBD1 (5 bases). With 5 bases removed from V and 4 bases from J, the gap between germline ends came to 17 bases. There are 15 residues in the CDR3. CDR1 is SGHTA and CDR2 is FQGNSA in the germline V gene. The CDR3 is CASSDQNGGTYGYTF. CDR3 nucleotides: TGTGCCAGCAGCGACCAGAACGGGGGGACCTATGGCTACACCTTC.

The chain has TRBV9 and TRBJ2-7; D is possibly TRBD1 or TRBD2 (7 bases each). This CDR3 region has 14 residues. V was cut by 0 bases and J by 7 bases, with 14 bases left in between. CDR1 and CDR2 (germline): SGDLS, YYNGEE. In nucleotides, the CDR3 is TGTGCCAGCAGCGTAGATCCCCAGGGGGGGGAGCAGTACTTC. It yields the protein CASSVDPQGGEQYF.

The rearrangement links TRBV4-3 to TRBJ1-6; D is ambiguous. CDR1 and CDR2 from the germline V gene are LGHNA and YSLEER. The CDR3 is 14 amino acids. V lost 1 base, J lost 4 bases, and 5 bases lay in between. CDR3 sequence reads: CASSQVVYNSPLHF. CDR3 nucleotides: TGCGCCAGCAGCCAAGTGGTATATAATTCACCCCTCCACTTT.

V and J are TRBV6-5 and TRBJ1-2, with D perhaps TRBD1 (5 bases). Germline lookup yields CDR1 MNHEY and CDR2 SVGAGI. This CDR3 is built from 12 residues. V dropped 0 bases and J dropped 8 bases, with 7 bases sitting between them. This chain's CDR3 is CASSYSWGGYTF. The CDR3 DNA is TGTGCCAGCAGTTACTCGTGGGGCGGCTACACCTTC.

CDR3 nucleotide sequence: TGCGCCAGCAGCCAAAATCTGGGACAGCTAAATCAGCCCCAGCATTTT. Protein sequence: CASSQNLGQLNQPQHF. The genes are TRBV4-3 and TRBJ1-5; TRBD1 agrees at 7 bases. The CDR3 loop spans 16 amino acids. Losses at the gene ends were 2 bases for V and 4 bases for J; bases not matched to a gene: 8. Germline values: CDR1 LGHNA, CDR2 YSLEER.

The chain links TRBV13 to TRBJ2-3; D is unclear. V was clipped by 4 bases and J by 1 base, with 15 bases between them. The CDR3 consists of 16 residues. Germline CDR1 PRHDT, CDR2 FYEKMQ (reference sequence). The CDR3 is CASSWPRVPGTDTQYF. CDR3 DNA: TGTGCCAGCAGCTGGCCTAGGGTACCGGGCACAGATACGCAGTATTTT.

V is TRBV3-1 (or the pseudogene TRBV3-2) and J is TRBJ2-1; no clear D. Germline loops: CDR1 LGHDT, CDR2 YNNKEL (reference sequence). The V end lost 4 bases, the J end lost 0 bases, and 13 bases lay between the germline ends. The CDR3 is 16 amino acids. The CDR3 region is CASSPIVGSSYNEQFF. The CDR3 bases are TGTGCCAGCAGCCCGATCGTGGGCAGCTCCTACAATGAGCAGTTCTTC.

The chain couples TRBV15 to TRBJ2-3; D is perhaps TRBD1 (5 bases). Trimming took off 3 bases at V and 4 bases at J, with 11 bases between the two ends. The CDR3 consists of 14 residues. Germline assignment: CDR1 LNHNV and CDR2 YYDKDF (reference sequence). The CDR3 reads CATSSFRESDTQYF. CDR3 coding DNA: TGTGCCACCAGCAGCTTCAGGGAATCAGATACGCAGTATTTT.

V gene TRBV5-4 combines with J gene TRBJ2-1; D call uncertain. Germline CDR1 reads SGHNT; CDR2 reads YYREEE (reference sequence). The CDR3 consists of 12 residues. V lost 1 base and J 5 bases, leaving 4 bases between the germline ends. This CDR3 reads CASSLINNEQFF. The CDR3 nucleotides read TGTGCCAGCAGCTTGATTAACAATGAGCAGTTCTTC.

Worth noting for this clone: In the same sample, other DNA sequences code for this CDR3. The genes are TRBV7-8 and TRBJ2-7, with 7 nucleotides matching TRBD1. The CDR3 covers 14 residues. The V segment lost 5 bases and the J segment 7 bases; nucleotides outside the gene matches: 11. CDR1 is SGHVS, CDR2 FQNEAQ, per germline. The CDR3 protein is CASSPGDSEREQYF. CDR3 coding DNA: TGTGCCAGCAGCCCCGGGGACAGTGAAAGAGAGCAGTACTTC. Using reference TRBV7-8 and TRBJ2-7 for the parts outside the CDR3, the full variable domain is GAGVSQSPRYKVAKRGQDVALRCDPISGHVSLFWYQQALGQGPEFLTYFQNEAQLDKSGLPSDRFFAERPEGSVSTLKIQRTQQEDSAVYLCASSPGDSEREQYFGPGTRLTVT.

The CDR3 region is CAISESQRGPQETQYF. CDR3 coding DNA: TGTGCCATCAGTGAGTCGCAGCGGGGGCCCCAAGAGACCCAGTACTTC. The chain recombines TRBV10-3 with TRBJ2-5; TRBD2 matches 8 bases. The CDR3 has 16 residues. J lost 1 base, V lost 0 bases, and 4 bases had no gene match. The germline gives CDR1 ENHRY, CDR2 SYGVKD.

This clone was counted only a few times. CDR3 residues: CASSQDSIMNTEAFF. The CDR3 bases are TGTGCCAGCAGCCAAGATTCCATAATGAACACTGAAGCTTTCTTT. This rearrangement joins TRBV3-1 (or the pseudogene TRBV3-2) to TRBJ1-1; D gene unclear. The CDR3 is made up of 15 amino acids. Per germline, CDR1 LGHDT and CDR2 YNNKEL (reference sequence). V was pared by 0 bases and J by 0 bases, with 8 bases between.

The chain has TRBV19 and TRBJ2-7; possibly TRBD1 for D (5 bases). This CDR3 has 14 amino acids. V dropped 5 bases and J dropped 4 bases, with 15 bases sitting between them. Per germline, CDR1 LNHDA and CDR2 SQIVND (reference sequence). The CDR3 DNA reads as TGTGCCAGTAGTTACTTCCTTAAGGGGTACGAGCAGTACTTC. Protein product: CASSYFLKGYEQYF.

This chain joins TRBV20-1 and TRBJ2-1, with D tentatively TRBD2 (5 bases). The germline gives CDR1 DFQATT, CDR2 SNEGSKA (reference sequence). The CDR3 loop spans 11 amino acids. In DNA form, the CDR3 reads TGCTCTTCCAGAGGGCTCAATGAGCAGTTCTTC. It translates to CSSRGLNEQFF.

The CDR3 loop reads CASSLGPGDSNQPQHF. CDR3 nucleotide sequence: TGTGCCAGCAGCTTGGGACCGGGGGATAGCAATCAGCCCCAGCATTTT. The rearrangement joins TRBV5-6 to TRBJ1-5; tentative D call: TRBD1 (5 bases). V gave up 0 bases and J gave up 0 bases, with 10 bases separating them. The CDR3 has 16 amino acids. The germline gives CDR1 SGHDT, CDR2 YYEEEE.

Notes on this clone: The sample has other DNA sequences that encode this CDR3 too. The rearrangement links TRBV6-5 to TRBJ1-6; tentatively, D is TRBD1 (6 bases). From germline, CDR1 is MNHEY and CDR2 SVGAGI. This CDR3 has 16 residues. V was clipped by 0 bases and J by 10 bases, with 16 bases between them. CDR3 region: CASSYSQGQGSSPLHF. CDR3 bases: TGTGCCAGCAGTTACTCTCAGGGGCAGGGTTCATCACCCCTCCACTTT.